This entry concerns a single T cell receptor beta chain. Its antigen is currently unknown. PCR amplification relied on 60 Vbeta primers (plus 13 Jbeta primers). Some clones are missing from TCRdb's copy, which holds only in-frame ones; the method was immunoSEQ multiplex PCR. The sample yields 150,000 to 200,000 clones, about 83% seen once. This entry is derived from a study of cytomegalovirus exposure and HLA in healthy donors. Notes on the study in general: Common viral pathogens seemed, in a later analysis, to connect with several of the most significant clusters. Accurate HLA-A and HLA-B prediction from TCR beta sequences was reported for most subjects.

The germline V gene encodes CDR1 SGHTA and CDR2 FQGNSA. The CDR3 runs 13 residues. The junction had 3 bases not matched to a gene; V was cut back by 5 bases and J by 4 bases. While unrecorded immune exposures were likely, the donors were nominally healthy when sampled. J is TRBJ2-7 and V is TRBV7-2; 9 bases agree with TRBD1. The TCR originated in a man in his forties in good health and CMV-seropositive. Sequenced: PBMCs. In DNA, the CDR3 is TGTGCCAGCAGCCTGACAGGGGGTTACGAGCAGTACTTC. Amino acids: CASSLTGGYEQYF. The full variable domain, rest sourced from reference TRBV7-2 and TRBJ2-7, is GAGVSQSPSNKVTEKGKDVELRCDPISGHTALYWYRQSLGQGLEFLIYFQGNSAPDKSGLPSDRFSAERTGGSVSTLTIQRTQQEDSAVYLCASSLTGGYEQYFGPGTRLTVT.